The clone carrying this TCR beta chain has more than one count but fewer than ten. The sample originates from a study of blood T cells in healthy people across ages. Through a sample-barcoded 5' primer and a J-beta primer mix, a second PCR was run for roughly 6 to 12 cycles. A 12-random-nucleotide template-switch adaptor tagged each cDNA molecule. TCRdb ran MiXCR on the 5' RACE reads and lists one entry per CDR3 protein. Of 1.5 million to 2 million distinct CDR3 sequences listed, 28% are singletons. V was shortened by 5 bases and J by 1 base, with 9 bases between the two germline ends. This CDR3 is 14 amino acids long. The germline V gene has CDR1 SGHTA and CDR2 FQGNSA.

The TCR was taken from a woman between 25 and 40 years old in good health. V is TRBV7-2 and J is TRBJ1-5; no firm D call. The sequencing input was blood. The DNA of the CDR3 is TGTGCCAGCAGCCGGGTCGGGAGCAATCAGCCCCAGCATTTT. It encodes CASSRVGSNQPQHF.